This T cell receptor (beta chain) was documented in a study of cytomegalovirus exposure and HLA in healthy donors. Points from the study as a whole: In vitro, a few CMV-associated chains proved specific for CMV antigens. Cytomegalovirus status was reportedly diagnosed by the classifier with high sensitivity and specificity. When analyzed later, the rates of TCR association showed variation by HLA locus, with DRB1 the most and HLA-C the fewest. Versus the approximately 700-donor mean, an Asian-associated ancestry cluster reportedly showed fewer N-insertions in a later analysis.

This clone was detected once. Its antigen is unidentified. PCR primers comprised 60 Vbeta and 13 Jbeta primers. TCRdb's table, derived via immunoSEQ multiplex PCR, lists solely in-frame clones and lacks some. The data show some 45,000 clones, with around 70% seen just once and about 3.2% held by the top ten. Sequenced material: PBMCs. The source of this sequence is a woman aged 25 to 45 in good health and CMV-seronegative.

The CDR3 nucleotides read TGTGCCAGCAGCACAGACAGGAACTATGGCTACACCTTC. Translation: CASSTDRNYGYTF. This chain joins TRBV5-4 and TRBJ1-2, with TRBD1 as a possible D gene (6 bases). Trimming removed 4 bases at V and 2 bases at J, with 9 bases between. This CDR3 contains 13 residues. Looked up from germline, CDR1 is SGHNT and CDR2 is YYREEE (reference sequence).